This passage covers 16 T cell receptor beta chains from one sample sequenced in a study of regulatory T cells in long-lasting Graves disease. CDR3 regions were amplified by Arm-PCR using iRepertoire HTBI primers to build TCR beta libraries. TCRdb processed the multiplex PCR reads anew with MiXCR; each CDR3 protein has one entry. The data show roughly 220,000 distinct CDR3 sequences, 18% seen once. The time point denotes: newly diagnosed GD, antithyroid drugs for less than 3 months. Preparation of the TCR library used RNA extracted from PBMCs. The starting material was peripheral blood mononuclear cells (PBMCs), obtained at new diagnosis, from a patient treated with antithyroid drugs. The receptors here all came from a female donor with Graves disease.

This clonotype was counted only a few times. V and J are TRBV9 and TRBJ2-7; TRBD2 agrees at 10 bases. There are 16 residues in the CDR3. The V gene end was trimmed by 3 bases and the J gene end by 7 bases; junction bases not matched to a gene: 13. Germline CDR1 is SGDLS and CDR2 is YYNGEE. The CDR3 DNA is TGTGCCAGCAGCGCAAGCGGGAGGGCCCGGCCGTTGGAGCAGTACTTC. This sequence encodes CASSASGRARPLEQYF.

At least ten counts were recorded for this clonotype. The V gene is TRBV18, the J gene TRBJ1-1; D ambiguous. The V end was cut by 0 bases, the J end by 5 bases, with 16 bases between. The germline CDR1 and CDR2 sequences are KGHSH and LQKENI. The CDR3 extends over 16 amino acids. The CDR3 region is CASSPPRVGQRTEAFF. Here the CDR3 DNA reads TGTGCCAGCTCACCACCGAGGGTAGGTCAGAGGACTGAAGCTTTCTTT. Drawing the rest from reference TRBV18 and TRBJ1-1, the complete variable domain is NAGVMQNPRHLVRRRGQEARLRCSPMKGHSHVYWYRQLPEEGLKFMVYLQKENIIDESGMPKERFSAEFPKEGPSILRIQQVVRGDSAAYFCASSPPRVGQRTEAFFGQGTRLTVV.

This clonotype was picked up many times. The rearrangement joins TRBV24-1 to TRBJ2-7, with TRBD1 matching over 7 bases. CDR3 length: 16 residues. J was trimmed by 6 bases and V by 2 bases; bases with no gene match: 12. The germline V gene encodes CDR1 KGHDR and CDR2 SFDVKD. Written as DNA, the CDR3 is TGTGCCACCAGTGATTCACGACAGGGCTTGGGGTTCGAGCAGTACTTC. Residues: CATSDSRQGLGFEQYF.

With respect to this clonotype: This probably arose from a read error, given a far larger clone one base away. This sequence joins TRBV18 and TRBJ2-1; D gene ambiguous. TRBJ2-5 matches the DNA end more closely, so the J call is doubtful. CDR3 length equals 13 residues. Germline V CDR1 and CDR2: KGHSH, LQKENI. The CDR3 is CTSSPLSSETQYF. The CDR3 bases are TGTACCAGCTCGCCTCTAAGTTCGGAGACCCAGTACTTC.

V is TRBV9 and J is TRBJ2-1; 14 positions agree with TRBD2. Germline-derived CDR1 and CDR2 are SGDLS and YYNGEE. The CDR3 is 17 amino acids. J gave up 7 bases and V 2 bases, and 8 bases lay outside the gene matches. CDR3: CASSVGGGTSGRNEQFF. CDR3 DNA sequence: TGTGCCAGCAGCGTTGGAGGGGGGACTAGCGGGAGAAATGAGCAGTTCTTC.

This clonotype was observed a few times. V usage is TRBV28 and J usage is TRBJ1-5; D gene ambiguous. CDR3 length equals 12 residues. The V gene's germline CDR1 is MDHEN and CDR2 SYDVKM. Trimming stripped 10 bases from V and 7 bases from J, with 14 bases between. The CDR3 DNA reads TGTGCCACCTCAGGTTCCCGCCAGCCCCAGCATTTT. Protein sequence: CATSGSRQPQHF.

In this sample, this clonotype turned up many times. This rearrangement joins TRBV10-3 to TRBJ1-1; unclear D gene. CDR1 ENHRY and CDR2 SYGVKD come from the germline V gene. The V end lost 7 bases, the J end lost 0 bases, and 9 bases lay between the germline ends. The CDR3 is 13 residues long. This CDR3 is CAIKGTMNTEAFF. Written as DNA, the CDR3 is TGTGCCATCAAAGGCACCATGAACACTGAAGCTTTCTTT.

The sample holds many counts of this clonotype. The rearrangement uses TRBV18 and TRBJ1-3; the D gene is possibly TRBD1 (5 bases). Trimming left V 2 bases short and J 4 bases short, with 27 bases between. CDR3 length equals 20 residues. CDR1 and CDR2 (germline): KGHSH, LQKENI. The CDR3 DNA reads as TGTGCCAGCTCACCAACCCACCCAGTGGCACACAGGAGGACCGGAAACACCATATATTTT. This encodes CASSPTHPVAHRRTGNTIYF.

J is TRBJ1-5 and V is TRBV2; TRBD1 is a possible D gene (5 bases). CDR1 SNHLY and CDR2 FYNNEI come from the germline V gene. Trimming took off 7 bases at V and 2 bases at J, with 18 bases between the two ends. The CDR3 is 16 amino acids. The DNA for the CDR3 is TGTGCCAGCAACAGCGGGAGGGCAGGGCGCAATCAGCCCCAGCATTTT. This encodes CASNSGRAGRNQPQHF.

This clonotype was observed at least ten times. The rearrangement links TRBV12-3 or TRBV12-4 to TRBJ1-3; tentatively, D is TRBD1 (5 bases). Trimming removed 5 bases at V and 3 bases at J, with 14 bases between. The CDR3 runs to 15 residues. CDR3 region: CASSQSQGLGNTIYF. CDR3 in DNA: TGTGCCAGCAGTCAGAGTCAGGGTCTTGGAAACACCATATATTTT.

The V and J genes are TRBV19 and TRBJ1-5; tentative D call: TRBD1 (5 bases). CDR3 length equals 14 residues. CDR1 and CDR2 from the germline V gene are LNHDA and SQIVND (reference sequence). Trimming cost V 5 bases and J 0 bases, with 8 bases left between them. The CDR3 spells CASSGAISNQPQHF. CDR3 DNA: TGTGCCAGTAGTGGGGCGATTAGCAATCAGCCCCAGCATTTT.

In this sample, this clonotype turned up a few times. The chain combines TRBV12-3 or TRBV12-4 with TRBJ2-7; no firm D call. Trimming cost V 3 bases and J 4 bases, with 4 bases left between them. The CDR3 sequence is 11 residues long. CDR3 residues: CASSFGYEQYF. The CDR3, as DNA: TGTGCCAGCAGTTTTGGTTACGAGCAGTACTTC.

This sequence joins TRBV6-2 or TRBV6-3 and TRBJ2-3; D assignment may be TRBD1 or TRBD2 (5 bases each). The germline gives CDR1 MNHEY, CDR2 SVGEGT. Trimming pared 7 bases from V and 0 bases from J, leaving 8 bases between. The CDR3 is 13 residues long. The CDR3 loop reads CASNWDSTDTQYF. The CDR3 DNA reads TGTGCCAGCAATTGGGACAGCACAGATACGCAGTATTTT.

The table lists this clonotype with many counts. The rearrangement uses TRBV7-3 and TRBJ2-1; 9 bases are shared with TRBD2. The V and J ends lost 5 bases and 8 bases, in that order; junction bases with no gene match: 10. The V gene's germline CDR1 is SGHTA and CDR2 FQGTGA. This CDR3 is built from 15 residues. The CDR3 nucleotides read TGTGCCAGCAGCCCAAATGGCGGGAGGGTGGATGAGCAGTTCTTC. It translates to CASSPNGGRVDEQFF.

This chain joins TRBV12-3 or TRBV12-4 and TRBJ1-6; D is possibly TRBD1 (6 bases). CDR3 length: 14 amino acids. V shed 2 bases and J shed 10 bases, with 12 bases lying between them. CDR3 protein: CASSLRGAGSPLHF. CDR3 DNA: TGTGCCAGCAGTTTAAGGGGGGCCGGCTCACCCCTCCACTTT.

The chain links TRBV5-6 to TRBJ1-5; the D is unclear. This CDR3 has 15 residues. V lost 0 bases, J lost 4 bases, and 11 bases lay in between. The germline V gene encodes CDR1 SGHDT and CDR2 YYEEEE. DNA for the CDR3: TGTGCCAGCAGCTTGGGGCAAAATGGAAATCAGCCCCAGCATTTT. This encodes CASSLGQNGNQPQHF.